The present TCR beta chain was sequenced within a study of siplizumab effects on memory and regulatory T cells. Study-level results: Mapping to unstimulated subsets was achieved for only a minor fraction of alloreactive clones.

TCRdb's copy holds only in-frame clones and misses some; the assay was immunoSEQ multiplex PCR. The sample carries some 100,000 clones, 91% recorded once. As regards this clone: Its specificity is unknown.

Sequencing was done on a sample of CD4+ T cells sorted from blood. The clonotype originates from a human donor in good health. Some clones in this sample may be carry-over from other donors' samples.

The CDR3 protein is CASTRDGGEETQYF. The CDR3 coding sequence is TGTGCCAGCACCAGAGACGGCGGCGAGGAGACCCAGTACTTC. The rearrangement joins TRBV9 to TRBJ2-5; D is unresolved. CDR1 and CDR2 from the germline V gene are SGDLS and YYNGEE. The CDR3 has 14 residues. The V and J ends lost 6 bases and 5 bases respectively, with 17 bases between them. Complete variable domain (other parts from reference TRBV9 and TRBJ2-5): DSGVTQTPKHLITATGQRVTLRCSPRSGDLSVYWYQQSLDQGLQFLIQYYNGEERAKGNILERFSAQQFPDLHSELNLSSLELGDSALYFCASTRDGGEETQYFGPGTRLLVL.